These T cell receptor beta chains were read from a single sample in a study of shared clonotypes between healthy human individuals. Data came from immunoSEQ multiplex PCR; TCRdb stores just in-frame clones and leaves some out. The sample has about 680,000 clones, about 91% seen once; the top ten hold about a quarter. The specimen sequenced was naive CD8+ T cells sorted from blood. All receptors come from a man aged 30 to 39 in good health. The CDR3 runs from the conserved cysteine through the conserved F or W. The order of the fields is CDR3 protein, CDR3 DNA, V gene, D gene, CDR3 length, J gene, clone size. D genes are given only for firm matches. Expanded clones get a size class; other rows say once, few or many, or leave the size out.

CDR3aa: CASRPGGGLEQFF
CDR3nt: TGTGCCAGCAGGCCGGGCGGCGGACTAGAGCAGTTCTTC
v_gene: TRBV11-2
d_gene: NA
len: 13
j_gene: TRBJ2-1
abundance: NA

CDR3aa: CASSLRGGNNEQFF
CDR3nt: TGTGCCAGCAGCTTACGGGGGGGCAACAATGAGCAGTTCTTC
v_gene: TRBV13
d_gene: TRBD2
len: 14
j_gene: TRBJ2-1
abundance: NA

CDR3aa: CASSQDSTMNTEAFF
CDR3nt: TGTGCCAGCTCACAGGACAGTACTATGAACACTGAAGCTTTCTTT
v_gene: TRBV18
d_gene: NA
len: 15
j_gene: TRBJ1-1
abundance: once

CDR3aa: CASLPGTGYGRSYGYTF
CDR3nt: TGTGCCAGTCTACCGGGGACAGGATATGGTCGGAGCTATGGCTACACCTTC
v_gene: TRBV19
d_gene: TRBD1
len: 17
j_gene: TRBJ1-2
abundance: once

CDR3aa: CASRYTSGSINEQFF
CDR3nt: TGTGCCAGTAGATATACTAGCGGGAGTATTAATGAGCAGTTCTTC
v_gene: TRBV19
d_gene: TRBD2
len: 15
j_gene: TRBJ2-1
abundance: NA

CDR3aa: CASSLRRSTNYGYTF
CDR3nt: TGTGCCAGCAGCTTAAGAAGGTCTACTAACTATGGCTACACCTTC
v_gene: TRBV7-2
d_gene: NA
len: 15
j_gene: TRBJ1-2
abundance: NA

CDR3aa: CASGHTEAFF
CDR3nt: TGTGCCAGCGGCCACACTGAAGCTTTCTTT
v_gene: TRBV6-5
d_gene: NA
len: 10
j_gene: TRBJ1-1
abundance: once

CDR3aa: CASSLVGKAYEQYF
CDR3nt: TGTGCCAGCAGCTTAGTCGGGAAGGCCTACGAGCAGTACTTC
v_gene: TRBV11-2
d_gene: NA
len: 14
j_gene: TRBJ2-7
abundance: NA

CDR3aa: CASTPRVETQYF
CDR3nt: TGTGCCAGCACCCCTCGGGTGGAGACCCAGTACTTC
v_gene: TRBV5-4
d_gene: NA
len: 12
j_gene: TRBJ2-5
abundance: once

CDR3aa: CASSQAIHTYIDGYTF
CDR3nt: TGTGCCAGCAGCCAAGCGATACACACTTATATAGATGGCTACACCTTC
v_gene: TRBV14
d_gene: NA
len: 16
j_gene: TRBJ1-2
abundance: NA

CDR3aa: CASGGLRSSYNEQFF
CDR3nt: TGTGCCAGCGGGGGCCTTCGGAGCTCCTACAATGAGCAGTTCTTC
v_gene: TRBV6-6
d_gene: NA
len: 15
j_gene: TRBJ2-1
abundance: NA

CDR3aa: CASSQDGLASYYEQYF
CDR3nt: TGCGCCAGCAGCCAAGACGGACTAGCGAGTTACTACGAGCAGTACTTC
v_gene: TRBV4-3
d_gene: TRBD2
len: 16
j_gene: TRBJ2-7
abundance: NA

CDR3aa: CASSTWRMNTEAFF
CDR3nt: TGTGCCAGCAGCACCTGGCGGATGAACACTGAAGCTTTCTTT
v_gene: TRBV28
d_gene: NA
len: 14
j_gene: TRBJ1-1
abundance: NA

CDR3aa: CAWSLGGNTEAFF
CDR3nt: TGTGCCTGGAGTTTAGGGGGAAACACTGAAGCTTTCTTT
v_gene: TRBV30
d_gene: NA
len: 13
j_gene: TRBJ1-1
abundance: NA

CDR3aa: CASRRVGVRPGNEQFF
CDR3nt: TGTGCCAGCAGACGTGTAGGGGTACGGCCCGGGAATGAGCAGTTCTTC
v_gene: TRBV11-2
d_gene: NA
len: 16
j_gene: TRBJ2-1
abundance: NA

CDR3aa: CASSLDPGQTYGYTF
CDR3nt: TGTGCCAGCAGCTTAGACCCGGGACAGACCTATGGCTACACCTTC
v_gene: TRBV7-6
d_gene: TRBD1
len: 15
j_gene: TRBJ1-2
abundance: once

CDR3aa: CASSIATASNQPQHF
CDR3nt: TGTGCCAGTAGTATAGCGACAGCTAGCAATCAGCCCCAGCATTTT
v_gene: TRBV19
d_gene: NA
len: 15
j_gene: TRBJ1-5
abundance: NA

CDR3aa: CASSLTRDKNYEQYF
CDR3nt: TGTGCCAGCAGCTTAACCCGGGACAAGAACTACGAGCAGTACTTC
v_gene: TRBV11-2
d_gene: NA
len: 15
j_gene: TRBJ2-7
abundance: once

CDR3aa: CASSHHRSPYEQYF
CDR3nt: TGTGCCAGCAGCCACCACAGGAGCCCCTACGAGCAGTACTTC
v_gene: TRBV16
d_gene: NA
len: 14
j_gene: TRBJ2-7
abundance: NA

CDR3aa: CASSQADRAQETQYF
CDR3nt: TGCGCCAGCAGCCAGGCGGACAGGGCCCAAGAGACCCAGTACTTC
v_gene: TRBV4-1
d_gene: TRBD1
len: 15
j_gene: TRBJ2-5
abundance: NA

CDR3aa: CASSLVPGQGSHEQYF
CDR3nt: TGTGCCAGCAGCTTAGTTCCGGGACAGGGATCCCACGAGCAGTACTTC
v_gene: TRBV7-9
d_gene: TRBD1
len: 16
j_gene: TRBJ2-7
abundance: NA

CDR3aa: CASSSNRQGGGETQYF
CDR3nt: TGTGCCAGCAGCTCGAACAGACAGGGTGGGGGAGAGACCCAGTACTTC
v_gene: TRBV28
d_gene: TRBD1
len: 16
j_gene: TRBJ2-5
abundance: NA

CDR3aa: CASSITWGRDQPQHF
CDR3nt: TGTGCCAGTAGTATTACTTGGGGGAGAGACCAGCCCCAGCATTTT
v_gene: TRBV19
d_gene: NA
len: 15
j_gene: TRBJ1-5
abundance: NA

CDR3aa: CALPLSNTGELFF
CDR3nt: TGTGCCCTGCCACTATCGAACACCGGGGAGCTGTTTTTT
v_gene: TRBV18
d_gene: NA
len: 13
j_gene: TRBJ2-2
abundance: NA

CDR3aa: CASSRRQGYNTEAFF
CDR3nt: TGTGCCAGCAGCAGACGACAGGGCTATAACACTGAAGCTTTCTTT
v_gene: TRBV7-6
d_gene: TRBD1
len: 15
j_gene: TRBJ1-1
abundance: NA

CDR3aa: CASALVRQAGDTQYF
CDR3nt: TGTGCCAGTGCGCTTGTCCGACAGGCCGGGGATACGCAGTATTTT
v_gene: TRBV6-6
d_gene: NA
len: 15
j_gene: TRBJ2-3
abundance: NA

CDR3aa: CASFGLAENYNEQFF
CDR3nt: TGTGCCAGCTTCGGACTAGCGGAAAACTACAATGAGCAGTTCTTC
v_gene: TRBV7-9
d_gene: TRBD2
len: 15
j_gene: TRBJ2-1
abundance: NA

CDR3aa: CASSYTGTGGDQPQHF
CDR3nt: TGTGCCAGCAGTTACACAGGGACAGGTGGGGATCAGCCCCAGCATTTT
v_gene: TRBV27
d_gene: TRBD1
len: 16
j_gene: TRBJ1-5
abundance: NA

CDR3aa: CASSDPGTSAYEQYF
CDR3nt: TGTGCCAGCAGTGACCCCGGGACTAGCGCCTACGAGCAGTACTTC
v_gene: TRBV2
d_gene: TRBD2
len: 15
j_gene: TRBJ2-7
abundance: NA

CDR3aa: CASKQGNTIYF
CDR3nt: TGTGCCAGCAAGCAGGGAAACACCATATATTTT
v_gene: TRBV6-6
d_gene: NA
len: 11
j_gene: TRBJ1-3
abundance: NA

CDR3aa: CASSQLRLDEKLFF
CDR3nt: TGCGCCAGCAGCCAGCTAAGACTGGATGAAAAACTGTTTTTT
v_gene: TRBV4-3
d_gene: NA
len: 14
j_gene: TRBJ1-4
abundance: NA

CDR3aa: CSVEGEEMNTEAFF
CDR3nt: TGCAGCGTTGAAGGCGAGGAGATGAACACTGAAGCTTTCTTT
v_gene: TRBV29-1
d_gene: NA
len: 14
j_gene: TRBJ1-1
abundance: NA

CDR3aa: CASSTDNPSYEQYF
CDR3nt: TGTGCCAGCAGCACGGACAACCCCTCCTACGAGCAGTACTTC
v_gene: TRBV9
d_gene: NA
len: 14
j_gene: TRBJ2-7
abundance: NA

CDR3aa: CSVEGPSYEQYF
CDR3nt: TGCAGCGTTGAAGGGCCTTCCTACGAGCAGTACTTC
v_gene: TRBV29-1
d_gene: NA
len: 12
j_gene: TRBJ2-7
abundance: NA

CDR3aa: CSVVAMNTEAFF
CDR3nt: TGCAGCGTTGTAGCAATGAACACTGAAGCTTTCTTT
v_gene: TRBV29-1
d_gene: NA
len: 12
j_gene: TRBJ1-1
abundance: NA

CDR3aa: CASSDNYNEQFF
CDR3nt: TGTGCCAGCAGCGACAACTACAATGAGCAGTTCTTC
v_gene: TRBV5-6
d_gene: NA
len: 12
j_gene: TRBJ2-1
abundance: NA

CDR3aa: CASSPPGTPLSTDTQYF
CDR3nt: TGTGCCAGCAGTCCGCCTGGGACCCCGCTTAGCACAGATACGCAGTATTTT
v_gene: TRBV27
d_gene: NA
len: 17
j_gene: TRBJ2-3
abundance: NA

CDR3aa: CSVVRVGDEKLFF
CDR3nt: TGCAGCGTTGTCAGGGTTGGAGATGAAAAACTGTTTTTT
v_gene: TRBV29-1
d_gene: NA
len: 13
j_gene: TRBJ1-4
abundance: NA

CDR3aa: CSVDLRGRQPQETQYF
CDR3nt: TGCAGCGTCGACCTCCGAGGCAGACAGCCCCAAGAGACCCAGTACTTC
v_gene: TRBV29-1
d_gene: NA
len: 16
j_gene: TRBJ2-5
abundance: once

CDR3aa: CSVEEDKGQMNTEAFF
CDR3nt: TGCAGCGTTGAAGAAGATAAAGGACAGATGAACACTGAAGCTTTCTTT
v_gene: TRBV29-1
d_gene: NA
len: 16
j_gene: TRBJ1-1
abundance: NA

CDR3aa: CASSPTGGQETQYF
CDR3nt: TGTGCCAGCAGCCCGACAGGGGGCCAAGAGACCCAGTACTTC
v_gene: TRBV6-5
d_gene: TRBD1
len: 14
j_gene: TRBJ2-5
abundance: NA

CDR3aa: CASSSTGQTYEQYF
CDR3nt: TGTGCCAGCAGCTCTACGGGACAGACCTACGAGCAGTACTTC
v_gene: TRBV7-9
d_gene: TRBD1
len: 14
j_gene: TRBJ2-7
abundance: NA

CDR3aa: CASSETDYEQYF
CDR3nt: TGTGCCAGCAGCGAAACAGACTACGAGCAGTACTTC
v_gene: TRBV7-9
d_gene: NA
len: 12
j_gene: TRBJ2-7
abundance: NA

CDR3aa: CASSYALGEKLFF
CDR3nt: TGTGCCAGCAGCTACGCCTTGGGGGAAAAACTGTTTTTT
v_gene: TRBV7-9
d_gene: NA
len: 13
j_gene: TRBJ1-4
abundance: NA

CDR3aa: CAWSVGDLEQFF
CDR3nt: TGTGCCTGGAGTGTGGGTGATCTTGAGCAGTTCTTC
v_gene: TRBV30
d_gene: NA
len: 12
j_gene: TRBJ2-1
abundance: few

CDR3aa: CASSNPNQETQYF
CDR3nt: TGTGCCAGCAGCAACCCGAATCAAGAGACCCAGTACTTC
v_gene: TRBV11-3
d_gene: NA
len: 13
j_gene: TRBJ2-5
abundance: NA

CDR3aa: CASSLRTSSSYEQYF
CDR3nt: TGTGCCAGCAGCTTGAGGACTAGCAGCTCCTACGAGCAGTACTTC
v_gene: TRBV5-6
d_gene: TRBD2
len: 15
j_gene: TRBJ2-7
abundance: NA

CDR3aa: CSVAGRGTSGRQDPETQYF
CDR3nt: TGCAGCGTTGCCGGGCGAGGGACTAGCGGGAGGCAGGATCCAGAGACCCAGTACTTC
v_gene: TRBV29-1
d_gene: TRBD2
len: 19
j_gene: TRBJ2-5
abundance: NA